The source of this TCR beta chain is a study of cytomegalovirus exposure and HLA in healthy donors. The PCR ran on 60 Vbeta and 13 Jbeta primers. TCRdb's copy holds only in-frame clones and misses some; the assay was immunoSEQ multiplex PCR. The table for this sample gives under 150,000 clones. The study, taken as a whole, reports: Per published accounts, TCR beta sequences correctly predicted the HLA-A and HLA-B alleles of most subjects. Overall, roughly 160 TCR beta chains were annotated as cytomegalovirus-associated. A later analysis by the authors found several of the most significant clusters apparently linked to common viral pathogens. In a later analysis, at a false discovery rate of 0.05, under 20,000 TCR beta sequences were associated with HLA alleles.

In the case of this clone: The antigen is undetermined.

Germline V lookup: CDR1 SGHVS, CDR2 FNYEAQ. The CDR3 is 15 amino acids. The V segment lost 5 bases and the J segment 3 bases; nucleotides outside the gene matches: 5. The clonotype originates from a woman aged 40 to 49 in good health and CMV-seronegative. This chain links TRBV7-6 with TRBJ1-5, with 9 bases identical to TRBD1. Sample: PBMCs. The CDR3 here is CASSDGTGINQPQHF. The CDR3 DNA reads as TGTGCCAGCAGCGACGGGACAGGGATCAATCAGCCCCAGCATTTT.